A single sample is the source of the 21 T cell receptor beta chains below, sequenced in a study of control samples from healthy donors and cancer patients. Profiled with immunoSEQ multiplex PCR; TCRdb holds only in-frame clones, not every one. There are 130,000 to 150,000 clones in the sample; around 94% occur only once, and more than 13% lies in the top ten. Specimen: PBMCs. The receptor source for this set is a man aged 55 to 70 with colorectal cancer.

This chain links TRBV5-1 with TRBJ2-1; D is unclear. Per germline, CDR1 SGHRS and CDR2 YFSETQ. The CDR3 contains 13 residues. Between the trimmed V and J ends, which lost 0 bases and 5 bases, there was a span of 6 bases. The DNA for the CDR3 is TGCGCCAGCAGCTTGGGGCATGACAATGAGCAGTTCTTC. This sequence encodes CASSLGHDNEQFF.

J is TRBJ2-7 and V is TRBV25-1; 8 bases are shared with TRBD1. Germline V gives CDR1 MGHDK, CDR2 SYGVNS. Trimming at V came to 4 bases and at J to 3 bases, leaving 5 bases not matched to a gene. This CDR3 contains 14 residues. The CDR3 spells CASSGGQGHYEQYF. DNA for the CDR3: TGTGCCAGCAGTGGCGGACAGGGCCACTACGAGCAGTACTTC.

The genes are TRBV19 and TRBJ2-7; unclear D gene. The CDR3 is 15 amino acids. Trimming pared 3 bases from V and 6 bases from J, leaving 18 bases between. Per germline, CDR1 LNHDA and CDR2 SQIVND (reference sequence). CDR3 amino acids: CASSIDRGRDFEQYF. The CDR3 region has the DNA TGTGCCAGTAGTATCGATCGAGGCAGAGACTTCGAGCAGTACTTC.

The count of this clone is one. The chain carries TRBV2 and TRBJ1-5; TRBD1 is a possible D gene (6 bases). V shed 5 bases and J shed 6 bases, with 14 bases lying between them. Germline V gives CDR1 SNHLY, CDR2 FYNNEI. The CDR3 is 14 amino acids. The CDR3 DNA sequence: TGTGCCAGCAGTCAAGGGACATCTAGTCAGCCCCAGCATTTT. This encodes CASSQGTSSQPQHF.

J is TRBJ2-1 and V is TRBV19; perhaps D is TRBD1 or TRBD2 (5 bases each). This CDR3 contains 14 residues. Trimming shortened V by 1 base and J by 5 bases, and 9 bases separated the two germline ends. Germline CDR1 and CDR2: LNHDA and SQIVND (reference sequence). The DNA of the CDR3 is TGTGCCAGTAGTATAGTAGGGACCCACAATGAGCAGTTCTTC. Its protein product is CASSIVGTHNEQFF. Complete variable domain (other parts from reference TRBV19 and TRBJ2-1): DGGITQSPKYLFRKEGQNVTLSCEQNLNHDAMYWYRQDPGQGLRLIYYSQIVNDFQKGDIAEGYSVSREKKESFPLTVTSAQKNPTAFYLCASSIVGTHNEQFFGPGTRLTVL.

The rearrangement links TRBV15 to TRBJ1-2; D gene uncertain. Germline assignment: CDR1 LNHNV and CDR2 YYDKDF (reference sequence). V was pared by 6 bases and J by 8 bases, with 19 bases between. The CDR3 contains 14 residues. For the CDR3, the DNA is TGTGCCACCAGTCCCGGGCGCGCACAGAGAGGCTACACCTTC. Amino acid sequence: CATSPGRAQRGYTF.

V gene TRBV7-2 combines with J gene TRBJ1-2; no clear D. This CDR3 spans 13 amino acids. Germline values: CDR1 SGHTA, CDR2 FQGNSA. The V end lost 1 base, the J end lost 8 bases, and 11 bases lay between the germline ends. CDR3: CASSLDPSGGYTF. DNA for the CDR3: TGTGCCAGCAGCTTAGACCCATCGGGGGGCTACACCTTC.

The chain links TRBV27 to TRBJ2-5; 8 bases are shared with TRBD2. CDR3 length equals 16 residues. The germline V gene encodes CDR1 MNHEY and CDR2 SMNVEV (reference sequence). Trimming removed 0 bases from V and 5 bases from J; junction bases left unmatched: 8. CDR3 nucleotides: TGTGCCAGCAGTTTATCCCCGGGACTAGAGTGGGAGACCCAGTACTTC. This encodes CASSLSPGLEWETQYF.

CDR3 DNA: TGCGCCAGCAGCCAAGAGTTTGGGGCAGCGGTGCAGTACTTC. This sequence encodes CASSQEFGAAVQYF. The chain couples TRBV4-1 to TRBJ2-7; perhaps D is TRBD1 or TRBD2 (5 bases each). CDR3 length equals 14 residues. Germline V gene sequence: CDR1 MGHRA, CDR2 YSYEKL. Trimming shortened V by 0 bases and J by 9 bases, and 15 bases separated the two germline ends.

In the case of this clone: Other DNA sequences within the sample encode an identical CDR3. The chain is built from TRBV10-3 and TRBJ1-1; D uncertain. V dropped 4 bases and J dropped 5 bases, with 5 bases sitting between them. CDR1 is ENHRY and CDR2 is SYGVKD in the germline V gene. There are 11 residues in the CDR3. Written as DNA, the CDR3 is TGTGCCATCAGTGCTGGTACTGAAGCTTTCTTT. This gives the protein CAISAGTEAFF.

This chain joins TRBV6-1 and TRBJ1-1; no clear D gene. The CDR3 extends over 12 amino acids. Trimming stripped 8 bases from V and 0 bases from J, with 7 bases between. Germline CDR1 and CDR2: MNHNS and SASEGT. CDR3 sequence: CASGPMNTEAFF. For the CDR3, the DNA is TGTGCCAGCGGGCCGATGAACACTGAAGCTTTCTTT.

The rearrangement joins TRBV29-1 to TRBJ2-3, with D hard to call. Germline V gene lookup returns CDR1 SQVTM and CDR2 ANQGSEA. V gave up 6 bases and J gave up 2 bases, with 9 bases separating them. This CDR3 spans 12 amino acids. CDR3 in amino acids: CSVRSITDTQYF. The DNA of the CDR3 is TGCAGCGTCCGGAGTATCACAGATACGCAGTATTTT.

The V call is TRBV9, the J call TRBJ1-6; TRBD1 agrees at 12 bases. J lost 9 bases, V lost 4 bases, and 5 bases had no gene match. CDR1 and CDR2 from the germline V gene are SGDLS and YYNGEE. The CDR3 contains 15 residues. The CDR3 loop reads CASSSGTGGGSPLHF. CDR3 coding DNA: TGTGCCAGCAGCTCCGGGACAGGGGGCGGTTCACCCCTCCACTTT.

This CDR3 reads CASSKARTGKGTDTQYF. For the CDR3, the DNA is TGTGCCAGCAGCAAAGCTCGGACAGGTAAGGGCACAGATACGCAGTATTTT. The chain has TRBV21-1 and TRBJ2-3; the table's D call of TRBD1 was not tested on the DNA. TRBV21-1 is given as a pseudogene. The CDR3 extends over 17 amino acids.

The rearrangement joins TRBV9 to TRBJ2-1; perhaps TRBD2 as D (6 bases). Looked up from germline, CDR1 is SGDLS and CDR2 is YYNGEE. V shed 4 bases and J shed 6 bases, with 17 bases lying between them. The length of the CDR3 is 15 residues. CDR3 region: CASSPPGTQVNEQFF. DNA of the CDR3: TGTGCCAGCAGCCCACCCGGGACTCAAGTCAATGAGCAGTTCTTC.

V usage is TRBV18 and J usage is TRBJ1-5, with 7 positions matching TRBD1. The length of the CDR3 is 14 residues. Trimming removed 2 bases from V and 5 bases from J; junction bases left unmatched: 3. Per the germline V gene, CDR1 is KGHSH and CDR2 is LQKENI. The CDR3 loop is CASSPDGTDQPQHF. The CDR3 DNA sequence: TGTGCCAGCTCACCAGACGGGACAGATCAGCCCCAGCATTTT.

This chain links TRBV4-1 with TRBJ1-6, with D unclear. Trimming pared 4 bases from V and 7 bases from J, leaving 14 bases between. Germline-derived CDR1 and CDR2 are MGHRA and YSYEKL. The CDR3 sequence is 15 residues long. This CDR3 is CASSRLDGVNSPLHF. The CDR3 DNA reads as TGCGCCAGCAGCCGTCTAGACGGTGTCAATTCACCCCTCCACTTT.

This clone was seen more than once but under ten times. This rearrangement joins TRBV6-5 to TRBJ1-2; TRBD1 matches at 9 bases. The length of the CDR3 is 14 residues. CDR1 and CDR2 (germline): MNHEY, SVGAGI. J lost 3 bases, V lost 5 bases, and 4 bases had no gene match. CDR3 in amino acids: CASSKQGADYGYTF. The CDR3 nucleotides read TGTGCCAGCAGTAAACAGGGGGCGGACTATGGCTACACCTTC.

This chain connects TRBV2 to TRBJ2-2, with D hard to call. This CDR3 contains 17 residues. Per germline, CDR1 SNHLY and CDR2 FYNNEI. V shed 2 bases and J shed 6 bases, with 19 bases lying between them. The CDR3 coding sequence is TGTGCCAGCAGTGAAAGAATACGGCAGTTTACCGCCGGGGAGCTGTTTTTT. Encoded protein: CASSERIRQFTAGELFF.

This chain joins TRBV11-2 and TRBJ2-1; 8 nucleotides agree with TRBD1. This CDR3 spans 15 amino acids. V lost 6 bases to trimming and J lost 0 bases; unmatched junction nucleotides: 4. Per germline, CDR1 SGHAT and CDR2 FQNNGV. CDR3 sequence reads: CASRDRALSYNEQFF. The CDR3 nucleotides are TGTGCCAGCAGGGACAGGGCCCTCTCCTACAATGAGCAGTTCTTC.

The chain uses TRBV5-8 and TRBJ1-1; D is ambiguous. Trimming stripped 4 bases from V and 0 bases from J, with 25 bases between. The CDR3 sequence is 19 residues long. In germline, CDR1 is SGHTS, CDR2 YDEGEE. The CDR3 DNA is TGTGCCAGCAGCCTCTCTGGAGGCGGCCTACCAGCGATGAACACTGAAGCTTTCTTT. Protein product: CASSLSGGGLPAMNTEAFF.